The 27 T cell receptor beta chains given below trace back to one sample, sequenced in a study of cytomegalovirus exposure and HLA in healthy donors (dated by TCRdb to the late 2010s). The library was built by means of the immunoSEQ multiplex PCR assay. The multiplex PCR relied on a mix of 60 forward primers for TCR Vbeta segments and 13 reverse primers for TCR Jbeta segments. In TCRdb, the immuneACCESS table is reduced to in-frame sequences with V and J assigned. These tables do not hold every clone; where another copy was compared, an unresolved V gene accounts for under half, and the others remain unexplained. The sample table records a few hundred thousand clones; roughly 84% of these occur just once. Around 1.4% of the sample comes from the top ten. The sequenced sample consisted of PBMCs. The source is a girl aged 5 to 17 in good health and CMV-seronegative.

This sequence joins TRBV19 and TRBJ1-2; 9 bases are a match to TRBD1. V gave up 6 bases and J gave up 4 bases; unmatched junction bases: 6. There are 14 residues in the CDR3. CDR1 LNHDA and CDR2 SQIVND come from the germline V gene (reference sequence). The chain's CDR3 is CASRTTGGVYGYTF. In nucleotides, the CDR3 is TGTGCCAGTAGGACGACAGGGGGTGTCTATGGCTACACCTTC.

This rearrangement joins TRBV18 to TRBJ2-7; tentative D call: TRBD1 (5 bases). CDR3 length: 14 residues. The V gene lost 4 bases and the J gene lost 1 base, with 11 bases spanning the gap. Germline lookup yields CDR1 KGHSH and CDR2 LQKENI. CDR3 coding DNA: TGTGCCAGCTCACGTCAACCAGGGTCCTACGAGCAGTACTTC. This translates into CASSRQPGSYEQYF.

The J gene is TRBJ1-1, the V gene TRBV7-8, with D maybe TRBD1 (6 bases). Trimming pared 4 bases from V and 3 bases from J, leaving 12 bases between. Germline V CDR1 and CDR2: SGHVS, FQNEAQ. The CDR3 is made up of 14 amino acids. CDR3 sequence reads: CASSSGAEDTEAFF. In DNA form, the CDR3 reads TGTGCCAGCAGCTCAGGGGCGGAGGACACTGAAGCTTTCTTT.

A single count supports this clone. The chain couples TRBV5-4 to TRBJ1-2; 7 nucleotides agree with TRBD1. CDR3 length: 13 amino acids. V trimming: 3 bases; J trimming: 7 bases; junction bases outside the gene matches: 6. Germline V gives CDR1 SGHNT, CDR2 YYREEE (reference sequence). As DNA, the CDR3 is TGTGCCAGCAGCTCGACAGGGAGCGGTGGCTACACCTTC. Translating gives CASSSTGSGGYTF.

This clone was detected once. The chain is built from TRBV7-8 and TRBJ2-1; TRBD2 matches 12 bases. CDR1 is SGHVS and CDR2 is FQNEAQ in the germline V gene. The CDR3 loop spans 15 amino acids. With 5 bases clipped from V and 7 bases from J, the junction kept 6 bases outside the gene matches. Here the CDR3 DNA reads TGTGCCAGCAGCACCCGGACTAGCGGGATGAATGAGCAGTTCTTC. Protein product: CASSTRTSGMNEQFF.

The genes are TRBV4-3 and TRBJ2-1; a possible D gene is TRBD1 (6 bases). CDR1 and CDR2 from the germline V gene are LGHNA and YSLEER. The CDR3 is made up of 16 amino acids. V was trimmed by 4 bases and J by 0 bases, leaving 13 bases between them. CDR3 residues: CASSLVGQLSYNEQFF. In DNA form, the CDR3 reads TGCGCCAGCAGCCTAGTCGGACAGCTCTCCTACAATGAGCAGTTCTTC.

There are a few counts of this clone. This rearrangement joins TRBV4-1 to TRBJ2-3, with TRBD2 as a possible D gene (6 bases). Trimming removed 2 bases at V and 5 bases at J, with 26 bases between. Per germline, CDR1 MGHRA and CDR2 YSYEKL. The CDR3 is 19 amino acids. The CDR3 DNA follows: TGCGCCAGCAGCCAACTCCTCCTCATGACTAGACAGTTGAGAGATACGCAGTATTTT. This codes for CASSQLLLMTRQLRDTQYF.

The chain couples TRBV7-9 to TRBJ1-1, with a possible D match to TRBD1 (5 bases). Germline CDR1 reads SEHNR; CDR2 reads FQNEAQ (reference sequence). The ends were cut back, 5 bases at V and 3 bases at J, with 13 bases in the middle. The CDR3 contains 14 residues. CDR3 in amino acids: CASSPRVKDTEAFF. CDR3 DNA: TGTGCCAGCAGCCCCAGGGTGAAGGACACTGAAGCTTTCTTT.

The chain links TRBV5-1 to TRBJ2-3; D is unresolved. This CDR3 is 13 amino acids long. V shed 6 bases and J shed 1 base, with 9 bases lying between them. Germline CDR1 and CDR2: SGHRS and YFSETQ. In DNA form, the CDR3 reads TGCGCCAGCAAAAGCGTTGGCACAGATACGCAGTATTTT. It yields the protein CASKSVGTDTQYF.

The chain joins TRBV19 to TRBJ2-3, with 8 nucleotides matching TRBD2. V lost 2 bases, J lost 5 bases, and 3 bases stayed unmatched. The CDR3 extends over 14 amino acids. Germline CDR1 is LNHDA and CDR2 is SQIVND (reference sequence). CDR3 sequence (DNA): TGTGCCAGTAGTATAACGGGAGGGATAGATACGCAGTATTTT. Amino acids: CASSITGGIDTQYF.

The chain is built from TRBV10-3 and TRBJ2-3; 9 nucleotides agree with TRBD1. The V gene end was trimmed by 5 bases and the J gene end by 4 bases; junction bases not matched to a gene: 4. Germline-derived CDR1 and CDR2 are ENHRY and SYGVKD. The CDR3 is made up of 14 amino acids. DNA for the CDR3: TGTGCCATCAGTTCTAGGACAGGGGCAGATACGCAGTATTTT. This sequence encodes CAISSRTGADTQYF.

The gene calls are TRBV30 and TRBJ2-2; tentative D call: TRBD1 (6 bases). Trimming shortened V by 2 bases and J by 7 bases, and 11 bases separated the two germline ends. Germline loops: CDR1 GTSNPN, CDR2 SVGIG (reference sequence). The CDR3 has 13 residues. DNA of the CDR3: TGTGCCTGGAGTCGACAGGAATTCGGGGAGCTGTTTTTT. Protein sequence: CAWSRQEFGELFF.

V and J are TRBV18 and TRBJ2-1, with 10 bases aligning to TRBD2. The ends lost 2 bases at V and 6 bases at J; junction bases unmatched: 10. From germline, CDR1 is KGHSH and CDR2 LQKENI. The CDR3 runs to 17 residues. This chain's CDR3 is CASSPSTGTSDPNEQFF. The DNA for the CDR3 is TGTGCCAGCTCACCATCAACCGGGACTAGCGACCCCAATGAGCAGTTCTTC.

The CDR3 reads CASTKTGSSSGANVLTF. The CDR3 DNA reads TGTGCCAGCACTAAAACAGGGTCATCCTCTGGGGCCAACGTCCTGACTTTC. This chain connects TRBV28 to TRBJ2-6; a weak D match, TRBD1 (6 bases). The CDR3 length is 17 residues. The V gene lost 7 bases and the J gene lost 0 bases, with 16 bases spanning the gap. CDR1 and CDR2 (germline): MDHEN, SYDVKM.

The chain is built from TRBV5-4 and TRBJ2-2; TRBD2 aligns across 7 bases. CDR1 is SGHNT and CDR2 is YYREEE in the germline V gene (reference sequence). The CDR3 totals 15 residues. V trimming: 5 bases; J trimming: 2 bases; junction bases outside the gene matches: 6. The CDR3 here is CASSILASNTGELFF. DNA for the CDR3: TGTGCCAGCAGTATACTAGCGAGCAACACCGGGGAGCTGTTTTTT.

The chain has TRBV29-1 and TRBJ1-1; weak D call: TRBD1 (5 bases). CDR3 size: 14 residues. The V end lost 7 bases, the J end lost 0 bases, and 15 bases lay between the germline ends. From germline, CDR1 is SQVTM and CDR2 ANQGSEA. Written as DNA, the CDR3 is TGCAGCGCTTCCGGGGGGTACATGAACACTGAAGCTTTCTTT. Translation gives CSASGGYMNTEAFF.

The chain recombines TRBV10-2 with TRBJ1-1; no definite D call. Germline V gene sequence: CDR1 WSHSY, CDR2 SAAADI. Trimming removed 5 bases at V and 10 bases at J, with 20 bases between. There are 14 residues in the CDR3. This CDR3 reads CASSFETPSVRAFF. Here the CDR3 DNA reads TGCGCCAGCAGTTTCGAAACTCCCTCGGTTAGAGCTTTCTTT.

The chain employs TRBV11-2 and TRBJ2-1; no reliable D call. Germline V gene sequence: CDR1 SGHAT, CDR2 FQNNGV. Trimming cost V 1 base and J 1 base, with 11 bases left between them. This CDR3 is 16 amino acids long. The CDR3, as DNA: TGTGCCAGCAGCTTAGCTCGCGGAGTATCCTACAATGAGCAGTTCTTC. Protein sequence: CASSLARGVSYNEQFF.

In regard to this clone: The junction does not match germline at one end; this may be a read error. J is TRBJ1-1 and V is TRBV7-9; D is perhaps TRBD1 (6 bases). The V gene's germline CDR1 is SEHNR and CDR2 FQNEAQ (reference sequence). The CDR3 is made up of 14 amino acids. As DNA, the CDR3 is TGTTCCAGCAGCTTAACAGGGACCAACACTGAAGCTTTCTTT. This encodes CSSSLTGTNTEAFF. Together with reference TRBV7-9 and TRBJ1-1, the CDR3 gives the full variable domain: DTGVSQNPRHKITKRGQNVTFRCDPISEHNRLYWYRQTLGQGPEFLTYFQNEAQLEKSRLLSDRFSAERPKGSFSTLEIQRTEQGDSAMYLCSSSLTGTNTEAFFGQGTRLTVV.

The CDR3 nucleotides are TGTGCCAGCAGCTGGACAGCTAACTATGGCTACACCTTC. Amino acid sequence: CASSWTANYGYTF. The V call is TRBV28, the J call TRBJ1-2, with D maybe TRBD1 (6 bases). The CDR3 totals 13 residues. V lost 6 bases and J lost 0, with 8 bases in between. Germline V lookup: CDR1 MDHEN, CDR2 SYDVKM.

Points on this clone: One end of the junction fails to match germline, which may point to a read error. J is TRBJ2-1 and V is TRBV18, with D unclear. This CDR3 spans 13 amino acids. Germline V gene data show CDR1 as KGHSH and CDR2 as LQKENI. DNA of the CDR3: TGTGCCAGCTCACCCCAGGTGAACAATGATCAGTTCTTC. It translates to CASSPQVNNDQFF.

This clone was found a few times. CDR3 DNA sequence: TGTGCCAGCAGCCTCGACTACTACGAGCAGTACTTC. It specifies CASSLDYYEQYF. The gene calls are TRBV5-6 and TRBJ2-7, with a tentative D call TRBD2 (5 bases). Germline V CDR1 and CDR2: SGHDT, YYEEEE. Trimming took off 4 bases at V and 3 bases at J, with 8 bases between the two ends. CDR3 length: 12 residues.

This chain connects TRBV15 to TRBJ2-1; no reliable D call. V lost 0 bases to trimming and J lost 1 base, with 7 bases between them. Looked up from germline, CDR1 is LNHNV and CDR2 is YYDKDF (reference sequence). The CDR3 has 15 residues. The CDR3 loop reads CATSRDPLSYNEQFF. The CDR3 DNA is TGTGCCACCAGCAGAGACCCCCTTTCCTACAATGAGCAGTTCTTC.

A few counts support this clone. The CDR3 is CASSQDGVASGGPGPAQETQYF. For the CDR3, the DNA is TGTGCCAGCAGCCAAGATGGCGTCGCCTCGGGAGGGCCTGGTCCCGCGCAAGAGACCCAGTACTTC. The chain uses TRBV14 and TRBJ2-5; 8 bases map to TRBD2. CDR3 size: 22 residues. Looked up from germline, CDR1 is SGHDN and CDR2 is FVKESK. V shed 0 bases, J shed 2 bases, and the junction held 23 bases outside the gene matches.

The table lists this clone with a few counts. This chain connects TRBV6-1 to TRBJ2-7; 7 positions agree with TRBD1. Losses at the gene ends were 6 bases for V and 4 bases for J; bases not matched to a gene: 12. Germline CDR1 MNHNS, CDR2 SASEGT. CDR3 length equals 15 residues. The CDR3 here is CASSLTPGQRYEQYF. CDR3 bases: TGTGCCAGCAGCCTTACCCCGGGACAGAGATACGAGCAGTACTTC.

The chain employs TRBV5-1 and TRBJ1-1; D may be TRBD1 (6 bases). Germline V lookup: CDR1 SGHRS, CDR2 YFSETQ. This CDR3 contains 12 residues. Trimming stripped 3 bases from V and 8 bases from J, with 11 bases between. The CDR3 protein is CASSWGQSEAFF. The CDR3 DNA sequence: TGCGCCAGCAGCTGGGGACAATCCGAAGCTTTCTTT.

This clone turned up a few times. V and J are TRBV5-8 and TRBJ2-7; D is ambiguous. CDR1 is SGHTS, CDR2 YDEGEE, per germline. Trimming took off 3 bases at V and 2 bases at J, with 12 bases between the two ends. This CDR3 comprises 14 residues. The CDR3 loop is CASSWSYSTYEQYF. The CDR3 coding sequence is TGTGCCAGCAGCTGGAGCTACTCTACCTACGAGCAGTACTTC.